Below, 20 T cell receptor beta chains from the same sample are listed, as sequenced in a study of blood T cell repertoires in COVID-19. Sequencing used immunoSEQ multiplex PCR; TCRdb keeps in-frame clones, though not all of them. Of approximately 63,000 clones in the sample, 91% were seen once. The material sequenced was peripheral blood. The receptors derive from a human donor in a cohort sampled during active COVID-19.

The rearrangement links TRBV24-1 to TRBJ2-1; a weak D match, TRBD1 (6 bases). V lost 4 bases and J 4 bases, leaving 7 bases between the germline ends. The germline CDR1 and CDR2 sequences are KGHDR and SFDVKD. The CDR3 consists of 13 residues. The CDR3 loop is CATSEGQYNEQFF. The CDR3 DNA follows: TGTGCCACCAGTGAAGGACAGTACAATGAGCAGTTCTTC.

The chain couples TRBV11-2 to TRBJ2-1; D is possibly TRBD2 (5 bases). The CDR3 consists of 18 residues. CDR1 is SGHAT, CDR2 FQNNGV, per germline. V lost 0 bases and J lost 2, with 17 bases in between. CDR3 sequence: CASSLEASSLVPYNEQFF. As DNA, the CDR3 is TGTGCCAGCAGCTTAGAGGCTAGCTCCCTCGTCCCCTACAATGAGCAGTTCTTC.

The chain employs TRBV28 and TRBJ1-2, with 7 positions matching TRBD1. Germline V gene data show CDR1 as MDHEN and CDR2 as SYDVKM. Trimming removed 7 bases from V and 4 bases from J; junction bases left unmatched: 9. The CDR3 contains 14 residues. CDR3 loop: CASTLRQGFYGYTF. The CDR3 region has the DNA TGTGCCAGCACCCTGCGACAGGGTTTCTATGGCTACACCTTC.

V and J are TRBV7-8 and TRBJ2-5; tentative D call: TRBD1 (6 bases). CDR3 size: 14 residues. The germline V and J ends were trimmed by 5 bases and 1 base, with 11 bases remaining between them. Germline CDR1 and CDR2: SGHVS and FQNEAQ. The CDR3 DNA reads TGTGCCAGCAGCCCCCCAGGGGTCCAAGAGACCCAGTACTTC. Residues: CASSPPGVQETQYF. Variable domain in full (rest from reference TRBV7-8 and TRBJ2-5): GAGVSQSPRYKVAKRGQDVALRCDPISGHVSLFWYQQALGQGPEFLTYFQNEAQLDKSGLPSDRFFAERPEGSVSTLKIQRTQQEDSAVYLCASSPPGVQETQYFGPGTRLLVL.

The chain links TRBV19 to TRBJ2-1; 7 bases line up with TRBD2. The CDR3 extends over 16 amino acids. The trim removed 5 bases at V and 0 bases at J, leaving 7 bases unmatched. Germline lookup yields CDR1 LNHDA and CDR2 SQIVND (reference sequence). The CDR3 here is CASSSFSGGSYNEQFF. The CDR3 nucleotides read TGTGCCAGTAGTTCCTTTTCGGGAGGCTCCTACAATGAGCAGTTCTTC.

The rearrangement joins TRBV6-5 to TRBJ2-7, with 10 bases lining up with TRBD1. The V and J ends lost 2 bases and 4 bases, in that order; junction bases with no gene match: 5. The CDR3 length is 15 residues. Germline CDR1 is MNHEY and CDR2 is SVGAGI. CDR3 DNA: TGTGCCAGCAGTTACATGGGGACAGGGGTATACGAGCAGTACTTC. Translated: CASSYMGTGVYEQYF.

The gene calls are TRBV30 and TRBJ1-5; no clear D gene. Germline V CDR1 and CDR2: GTSNPN, SVGIG (reference sequence). This CDR3 is 13 amino acids long. Trimming stripped 2 bases from V and 1 base from J, with 6 bases between. CDR3 DNA sequence: TGTGCCTGGAGTCATAGAAGCAATCAGCCCCAGCATTTT. Translating it yields CAWSHRSNQPQHF.

The chain carries TRBV29-1 and TRBJ2-1, with TRBD2 matching 7 bases. The CDR3 is 15 amino acids. With V trimmed by 6 bases and J by 0 bases, 8 bases remained unmatched. CDR1 and CDR2 (germline): SQVTM, ANQGSEA. CDR3 sequence reads: CSVGGTPSSYNEQFF. CDR3 coding DNA: TGCAGCGTGGGGGGGACCCCGAGCTCCTACAATGAGCAGTTCTTC.

V usage is TRBV7-2 and J usage is TRBJ2-3; 8 bases fit TRBD2. J was trimmed by 8 bases and V by 1 base; bases with no gene match: 8. Per the germline V gene, CDR1 is SGHTA and CDR2 is FQGNSA. This CDR3 has 15 residues. Written as DNA, the CDR3 is TGTGCCAGCAGCTTAGGGGCAGCGGGGGAGGGTACGCAGTATTTT. Translated: CASSLGAAGEGTQYF.

The chain carries TRBV28 and TRBJ2-1, with 7 nucleotides matching TRBD1. Trimming removed 4 bases from V and 4 bases from J; junction bases left unmatched: 1. There are 13 residues in the CDR3. In germline, CDR1 is MDHEN, CDR2 SYDVKM. The CDR3, as DNA: TGTGCCAGCAGTTCGACAGGGTACAATGAGCAGTTCTTC. It codes for CASSSTGYNEQFF.

J is TRBJ2-7 and V is TRBV6-1; 9 positions match TRBD2. Germline assignment: CDR1 MNHNS and CDR2 SASEGT. V trimming: 3 bases; J trimming: 4 bases; junction bases outside the gene matches: 10. This CDR3 is 16 amino acids long. The CDR3 DNA sequence: TGTGCCAGCAGTGATCTTTCGGCGGGAGGGTTTTACGAGCAGTACTTC. It specifies CASSDLSAGGFYEQYF.

This clone was recorded only once. V and J are TRBV5-5 and TRBJ2-7, with D perhaps TRBD2 (6 bases). V gave up 2 bases and J gave up 4 bases, with 13 bases separating them. The germline CDR1 and CDR2 sequences are SGHKS and YYEKEE (reference sequence). The CDR3 is made up of 14 amino acids. CDR3 bases: TGTGCCAGCAGCTTATGGGGTAGCGGTTACGAGCAGTACTTC. Translating gives CASSLWGSGYEQYF.

In this sample, this clone turned up once. The rearrangement uses TRBV12-5 and TRBJ2-1; D unclear. Trimming took off 4 bases at V and 4 bases at J, with 11 bases between the two ends. The CDR3 spans 14 residues. The germline V gene encodes CDR1 LGHNT and CDR2 FRNRAP. CDR3 bases: TGTGCTAGTGGTTCGGGTTCGAGATACAATGAGCAGTTCTTC. Amino acid sequence: CASGSGSRYNEQFF.

Here the CDR3 reads CASSGPGASYNEQFF. For the CDR3, the DNA is TGTGCCAGCAGTGGGCCAGGCGCCTCCTACAATGAGCAGTTCTTC. This chain uses TRBV2 with TRBJ2-1; D is undetermined. The CDR3 is 15 residues long. Germline loops: CDR1 SNHLY, CDR2 FYNNEI. V lost 4 bases, J lost 0 bases, and 10 bases lay in between.

This rearrangement joins TRBV6-5 to TRBJ1-3; perhaps TRBD1 as D (5 bases). Germline V gene data show CDR1 as MNHEY and CDR2 as SVGAGI. Between the trimmed V and J ends, which lost 6 bases and 0 bases, there was a span of 12 bases. This CDR3 is 15 amino acids long. The CDR3 region has the DNA TGTGCCAGCAGACGGGAGACAGCCTCTGGAAACACCATATATTTT. This codes for CASRRETASGNTIYF.

This sequence joins TRBV2 and TRBJ1-2; TRBD1 aligns across 9 bases. The CDR3 consists of 15 residues. CDR1 and CDR2 (germline): SNHLY, FYNNEI. Losses at the gene ends were 6 bases for V and 8 bases for J; bases not matched to a gene: 13. CDR3 residues: CASRTGQGTFGGYTF. Here the CDR3 DNA reads TGTGCCAGCAGGACAGGACAGGGGACGTTCGGCGGCTACACCTTC.

This clone was recorded only once. The chain has TRBV4-1 and TRBJ2-2, with TRBD2 matching 11 bases. With 4 bases clipped from V and 5 bases from J, the junction kept 9 bases outside the gene matches. This CDR3 comprises 17 residues. Germline lookup yields CDR1 MGHRA and CDR2 YSYEKL. The DNA of the CDR3 is TGCGCCAGCAGCCCTTTAGGCATAGCGGGGGGGACCGGGGAGCTGTTTTTT. Translating it yields CASSPLGIAGGTGELFF.

This clone has just one count. The V and J genes are TRBV5-1 and TRBJ2-4, with D perhaps TRBD2 (6 bases). CDR1 is SGHRS and CDR2 is YFSETQ in the germline V gene. The V and J ends lost 3 bases and 6 bases respectively, with 13 bases between them. The length of the CDR3 is 14 residues. CDR3 bases: TGCGCCAGCAGCTCCGGGGGTTGGGGAAACATTCAGTACTTC. The encoded protein is CASSSGGWGNIQYF.

The CDR3 DNA reads as TGTGCCAGCGCCGGACAGGGGAACACTGAAGCTTTCTTT. It yields the protein CASAGQGNTEAFF. The rearrangement joins TRBV6-5 to TRBJ1-1; TRBD1 aligns across 8 bases. Germline CDR1 reads MNHEY; CDR2 reads SVGAGI. Trimming removed 8 bases from V and 1 base from J; junction bases left unmatched: 3. This CDR3 is 13 amino acids long.

This clone was counted only a few times. The chain carries TRBV27 and TRBJ1-5; tentatively, D is TRBD1 (6 bases). The V gene lost 8 bases and the J gene lost 3 bases, with 14 bases spanning the gap. This CDR3 spans 14 amino acids. Germline-derived CDR1 and CDR2 are MNHEY and SMNVEV (reference sequence). The CDR3 region is CASGSGTINQPQHF. The DNA of the CDR3 is TGTGCCAGCGGCTCCGGGACAATCAATCAGCCCCAGCATTTT.